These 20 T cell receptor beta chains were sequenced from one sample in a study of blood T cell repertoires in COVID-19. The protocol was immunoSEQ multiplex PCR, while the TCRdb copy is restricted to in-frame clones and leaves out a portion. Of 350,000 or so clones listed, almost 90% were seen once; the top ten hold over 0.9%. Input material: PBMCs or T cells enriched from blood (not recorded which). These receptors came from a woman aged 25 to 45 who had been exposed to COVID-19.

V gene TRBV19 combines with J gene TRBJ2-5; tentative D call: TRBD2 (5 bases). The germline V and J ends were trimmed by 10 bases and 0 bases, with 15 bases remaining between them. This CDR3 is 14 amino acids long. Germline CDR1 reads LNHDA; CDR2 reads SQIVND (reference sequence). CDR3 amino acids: CATLDGVDQETQYF. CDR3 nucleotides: TGTGCCACCTTGGACGGGGTGGACCAAGAGACCCAGTACTTC.

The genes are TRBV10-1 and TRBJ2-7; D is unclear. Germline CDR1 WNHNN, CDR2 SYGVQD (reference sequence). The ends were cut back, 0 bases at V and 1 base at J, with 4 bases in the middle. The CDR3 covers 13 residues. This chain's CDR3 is CASSESTSYEQYF. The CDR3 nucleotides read TGCGCCAGCAGTGAGTCCACATCCTACGAGCAGTACTTC.

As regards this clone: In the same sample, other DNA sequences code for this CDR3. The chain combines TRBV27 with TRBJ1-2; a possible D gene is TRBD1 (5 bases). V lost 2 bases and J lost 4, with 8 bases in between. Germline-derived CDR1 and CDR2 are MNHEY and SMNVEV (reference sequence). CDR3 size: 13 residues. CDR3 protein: CASSLQGTYGYTF. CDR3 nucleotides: TGTGCCAGCAGTTTACAGGGAACCTATGGCTACACCTTC.

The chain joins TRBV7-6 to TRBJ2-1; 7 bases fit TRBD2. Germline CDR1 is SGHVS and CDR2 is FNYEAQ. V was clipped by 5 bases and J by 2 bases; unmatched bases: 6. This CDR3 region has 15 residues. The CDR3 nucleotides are TGTGCCAGCAGCCTGCTAGCGGCAGCCTACAATGAGCAGTTCTTC. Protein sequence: CASSLLAAAYNEQFF.

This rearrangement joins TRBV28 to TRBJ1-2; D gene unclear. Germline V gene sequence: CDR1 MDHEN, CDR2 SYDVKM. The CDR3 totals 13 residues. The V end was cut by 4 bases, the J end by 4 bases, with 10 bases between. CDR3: CASSSKSSYGYTF. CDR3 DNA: TGTGCCAGCAGTTCCAAGTCTAGCTATGGCTACACCTTC.

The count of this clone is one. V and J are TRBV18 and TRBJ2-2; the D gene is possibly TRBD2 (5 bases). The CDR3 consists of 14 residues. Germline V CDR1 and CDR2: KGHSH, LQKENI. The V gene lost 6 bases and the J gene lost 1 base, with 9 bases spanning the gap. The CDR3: CASSSRENTGELFF. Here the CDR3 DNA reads TGTGCCAGCTCTTCGAGGGAGAACACCGGGGAGCTGTTTTTT.

The chain's CDR3 is CASSGSRQGGTEAFF. In DNA form, the CDR3 reads TGTGCCAGTAGTGGGTCCCGACAGGGGGGGACTGAAGCTTTCTTT. The chain is built from TRBV19 and TRBJ1-1; 9 nucleotides align to TRBD1. Trimming removed 5 bases from V and 5 bases from J; junction bases left unmatched: 9. Germline V gives CDR1 LNHDA, CDR2 SQIVND (reference sequence). CDR3 size: 15 residues.

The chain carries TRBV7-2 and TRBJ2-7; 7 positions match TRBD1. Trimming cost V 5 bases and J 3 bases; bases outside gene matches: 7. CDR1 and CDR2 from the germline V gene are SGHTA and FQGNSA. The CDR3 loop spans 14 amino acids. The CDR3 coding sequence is TGTGCCAGCAGCGGGCCGGACAGGCTCTACGAGCAGTACTTC. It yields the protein CASSGPDRLYEQYF.

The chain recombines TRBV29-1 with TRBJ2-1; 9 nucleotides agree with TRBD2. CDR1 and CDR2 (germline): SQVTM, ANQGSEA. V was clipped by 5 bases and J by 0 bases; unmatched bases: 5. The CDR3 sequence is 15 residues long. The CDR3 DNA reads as TGCAGCGTTTCCTCAGCGGGAGGCTCCTACAATGAGCAGTTCTTC. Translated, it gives CSVSSAGGSYNEQFF.

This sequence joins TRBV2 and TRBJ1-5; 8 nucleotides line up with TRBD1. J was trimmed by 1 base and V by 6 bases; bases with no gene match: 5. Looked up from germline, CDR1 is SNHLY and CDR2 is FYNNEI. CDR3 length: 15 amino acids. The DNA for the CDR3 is TGTGCCAGCAGATCAGGGGGCTCCAGCAATCAGCCCCAGCATTTT. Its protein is CASRSGGSSNQPQHF.

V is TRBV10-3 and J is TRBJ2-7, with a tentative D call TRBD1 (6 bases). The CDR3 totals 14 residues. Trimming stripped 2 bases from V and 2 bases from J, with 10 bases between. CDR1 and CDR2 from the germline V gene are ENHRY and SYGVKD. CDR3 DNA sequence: TGTGCCATCAGTGAGGGGGGCTTCGCCTACGAGCAGTACTTC. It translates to CAISEGGFAYEQYF.

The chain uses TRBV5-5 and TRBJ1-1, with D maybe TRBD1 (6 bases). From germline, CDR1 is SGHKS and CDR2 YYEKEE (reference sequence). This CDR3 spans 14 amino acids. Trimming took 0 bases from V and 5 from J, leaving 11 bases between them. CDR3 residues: CASSLEARGTEAFF. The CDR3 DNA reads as TGTGCCAGCAGCTTGGAGGCGAGGGGGACTGAAGCTTTCTTT.

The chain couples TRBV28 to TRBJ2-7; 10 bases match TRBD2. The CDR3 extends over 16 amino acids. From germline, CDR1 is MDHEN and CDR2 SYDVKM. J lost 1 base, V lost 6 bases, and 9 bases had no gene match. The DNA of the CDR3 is TGTGCCAGCAGCTTTCACGGACTAGCGGATTCCTACGAGCAGTACTTC. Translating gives CASSFHGLADSYEQYF.

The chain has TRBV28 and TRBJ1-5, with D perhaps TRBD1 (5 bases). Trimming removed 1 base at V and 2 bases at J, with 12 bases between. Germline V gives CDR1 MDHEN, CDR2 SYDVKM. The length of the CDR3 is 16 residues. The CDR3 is CASSLSGGSGNQPQHF. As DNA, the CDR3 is TGTGCCAGCAGTTTATCGGGGGGGAGCGGCAATCAGCCCCAGCATTTT.

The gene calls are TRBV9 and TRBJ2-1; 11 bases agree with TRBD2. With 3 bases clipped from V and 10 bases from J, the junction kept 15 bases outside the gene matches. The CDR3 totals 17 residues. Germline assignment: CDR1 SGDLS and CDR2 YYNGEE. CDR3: CASSALTGTSGGWEQFF. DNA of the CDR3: TGTGCCAGCAGCGCCCTAACCGGGACTAGCGGCGGCTGGGAGCAGTTCTTC.

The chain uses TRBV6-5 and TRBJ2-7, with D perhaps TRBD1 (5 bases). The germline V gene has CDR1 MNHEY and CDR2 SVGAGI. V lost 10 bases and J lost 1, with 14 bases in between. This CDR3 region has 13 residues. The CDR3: CATLASGSYEQYF. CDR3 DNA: TGTGCCACCCTCGCCTCAGGGTCCTACGAGCAGTACTTC.

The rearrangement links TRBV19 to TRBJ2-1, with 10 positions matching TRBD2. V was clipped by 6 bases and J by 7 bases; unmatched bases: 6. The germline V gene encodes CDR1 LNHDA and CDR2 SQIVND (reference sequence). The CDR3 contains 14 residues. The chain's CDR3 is CASRVAGGRNEQFF. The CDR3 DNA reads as TGTGCCAGTAGGGTAGCGGGAGGTCGGAATGAGCAGTTCTTC.

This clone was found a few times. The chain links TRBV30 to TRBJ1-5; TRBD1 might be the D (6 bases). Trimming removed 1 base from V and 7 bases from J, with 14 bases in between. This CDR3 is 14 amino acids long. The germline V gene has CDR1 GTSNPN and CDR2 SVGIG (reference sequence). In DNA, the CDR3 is TGTGCCTGGAGTGGGGGGCCACGGGAACAGCCCCAGCATTTT. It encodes CAWSGGPREQPQHF.

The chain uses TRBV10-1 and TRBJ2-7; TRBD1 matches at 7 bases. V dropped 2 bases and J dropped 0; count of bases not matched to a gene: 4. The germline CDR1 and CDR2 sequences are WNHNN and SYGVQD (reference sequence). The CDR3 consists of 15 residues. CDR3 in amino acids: CASSESSGGSYEQYF. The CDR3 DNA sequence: TGCGCCAGCAGTGAGAGCTCAGGGGGCTCCTACGAGCAGTACTTC.

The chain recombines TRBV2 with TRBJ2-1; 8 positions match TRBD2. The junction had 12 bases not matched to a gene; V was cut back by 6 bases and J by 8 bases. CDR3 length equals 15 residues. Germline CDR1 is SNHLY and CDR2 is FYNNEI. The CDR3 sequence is CASSGSGRASDEQFF. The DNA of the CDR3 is TGTGCCAGCAGCGGCTCCGGGAGGGCCTCCGATGAGCAGTTCTTC. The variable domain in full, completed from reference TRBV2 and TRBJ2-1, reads EPEVTQTPSHQVTQMGQEVILRCVPISNHLYFYWYRQILGQKVEFLVSFYNNEISEKSEIFDDQFSVERPDGSNFTLKIRSTKLEDSAMYFCASSGSGRASDEQFFGPGTRLTVL.